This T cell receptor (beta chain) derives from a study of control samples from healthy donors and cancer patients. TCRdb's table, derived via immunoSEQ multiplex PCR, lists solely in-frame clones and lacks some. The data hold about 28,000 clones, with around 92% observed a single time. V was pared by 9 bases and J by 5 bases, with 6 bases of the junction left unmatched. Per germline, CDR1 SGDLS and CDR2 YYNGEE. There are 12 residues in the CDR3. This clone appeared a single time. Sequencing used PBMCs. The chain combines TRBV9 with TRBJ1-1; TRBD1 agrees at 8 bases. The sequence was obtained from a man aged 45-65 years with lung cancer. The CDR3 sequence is CANLQGGTEAFF. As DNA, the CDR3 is TGTGCCAACCTACAGGGGGGAACTGAAGCTTTCTTT. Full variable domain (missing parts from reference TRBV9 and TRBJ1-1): DSGVTQTPKHLITATGQRVTLRCSPRSGDLSVYWYQQSLDQGLQFLIQYYNGEERAKGNILERFSAQQFPDLHSELNLSSLELGDSALYFCANLQGGTEAFFGQGTRLTVV.